Given below is one T cell receptor beta chain in context. Its antigen is as yet unknown. At one boundary the junction diverges from the germline segment, which might be a read error. This sample stems from a study of shared clonotypes between healthy human individuals. Across the study: Per-donor plates numbered three CD4 naive, three CD4 memory, two CD8 naive and one CD8 memory.

Study conclusions and caveats: Generally, estimated richness proved larger in naive subsets than it did in memory subsets. Despite large depth, rarefaction showed incomplete sorted-subset sequencing. In a few donors, around 5% of naive CD4 clonotypes appeared in common.

This CDR3 has 13 residues. Per germline, CDR1 SNHLY and CDR2 FYNNEI. Clones were read by immunoSEQ multiplex PCR, and TCRdb kept only the in-frame ones, dropping some. The sample records over a million clones, approximately 72% being singletons. This rearrangement joins TRBV2 to TRBJ1-5; unclear D gene. The clonotype was recovered from a man between 18 and 29 years old in good health. Sequenced input: memory CD4+ T cells sorted from blood. The subset is: CD45RA-negative fraction. CDR3 nucleotide sequence: TGTGCTAGCAGGTCTTATAGCAATCAGCCCCAGCATTTT. This translates into CASRSYSNQPQHF.